This TCR beta chain was sequenced in a study of regulatory T cells in long-lasting Graves disease (TCRdb year 2021). For the wider study: In the newly diagnosed Graves' disease group, patients had been taking antithyroid drugs for less than 3 months. This study used TCR sequencing and RNA sequencing of peripheral blood to compare persistent Graves' disease patients against newly diagnosed Graves' disease patients. The study was conducted in China and was registered as a clinical trial. A total of around 35 samples were covered by TCR sequencing, comprising some 13 persistent and 20 or so newly diagnosed Graves' disease patients.

The junction shows trimming of 6 bases on V and 6 bases on J, plus 3 bases between the germline ends. Spanning cysteine to phenylalanine, the CDR3 consists of 9 amino acids. Only the CDR3 region is kept as DNA, spanning 27 bases read in frame from base 1. A word on this clonotype: It lacks a known antigen. A read error may explain this, as a much larger clone is one base away.

The library was obtained by multiplex PCR. The sequencer listed for this sample is Illumina HiSeq 4000. iRepertoire HTBI primers and Arm-PCR amplification of CDR3 regions were used to construct TCR beta libraries. Gel purification was performed on PCR products prior to sequencing. From the authors' description of their analysis: Across samples, fewer than 70 TRBV and 14 TRBJ segments were identified and used for gene usage analysis of CDR3 amino acid clonotypes. Filtered high-quality paired reads were merged into contigs using COPE and FqMerger. BLAST was used to align contigs to IMGT TRBV, TRBD and TRBJ reference genes, and CDR3 was defined according to IMGT. Any clonotype with a frequency above 0.1% was classified as a highly expanded clone. Repertoire diversity was measured by Shannon entropy, and V-J evenness by the Gini coefficient. A clonotype found in more than one individual was treated as public. TCRdb passed the public sequencing reads through fastp at Q25 and MiXCR, retaining productive beta sequences. A single entry per CDR3 protein holds the most common genes and DNA from its merged rows. These V and J calls originate from TCRdb's pipeline instead of the authors' own analysis. For this sample the table gives 500,000 to 700,000 distinct CDR3 sequences, of which roughly 16% were detected only once. Jointly, the top ten make up around a sixth of the sample.

What the time point label conveys for this sample: newly diagnosed GD, antithyroid drugs for less than 3 months. RNA was extracted from PBMCs in TRIzol for both TCR sequencing and RNA sequencing. Graves' disease was diagnosed according to American Thyroid Association guidelines. Recruitment of patients was carried out at an endocrinology department in Xi'an, China. Each patient gave around 9 milliliters of peripheral blood, collected in an EDTA anticoagulant tube. PBMCs were isolated by Ficoll Paque Plus density gradient separation without further T cell sorting. An Agilent 2100 Bioanalyzer and agarose gel were used to check RNA quality, and a NanoDrop 2000 was used to measure RNA concentration. Overall results and qualifications from the work: Sequencing and analysis were restricted to the TCR beta chain. Because the primary lesion, thyroid tissue, could not be accessed, the study looked at peripheral blood alone. Preferential use of TRBV28, TRBJ1-2 and TRBJ2-5 was observed in persistent disease, whereas TRBV20-1 and TRBJ2-1 were favored in newly diagnosed disease. The authors noted that the small sample size was a limitation that may lower accuracy. Lower TCR Shannon entropy and fewer highly expanded clones were observed in persistent Graves' disease patients than in newly diagnosed patients, which suggested clonal expansion. A larger number of public clonotypes was shared among persistent patients (about 2,700) than among newly diagnosed patients (about 990).

The sample was also reused in another study, on T cells in Graves' hyperthyroidism and ophthalmopathy. Taken from the second paper: Stable Graves' hyperthyroidism was defined as no progression to ophthalmopathy during 18 months of follow-up. Hyperthyroidism patients were newly diagnosed, had a disease duration of under 2 months, and were aged 18 to 65 years. Patients with uncontrolled infections, other autoimmune diseases, pregnancy or lactation were excluded. Clinical symptoms, serum thyroxine and TRAb, thyroid ultrasound, and orbital computed tomography formed the basis for the diagnoses. A first-round RT-PCR of the TCR CDR3 used the HTBI primer set with the Qiagen OneStep RT-PCR kit. Most expanded thyroid clonotypes (frequency above 0.001) were also detected in blood, suggesting blood repertoires may reflect thyroid immune responses. A model built on a 13 V-J signature distinguished ophthalmopathy from stable hyperthyroidism, reaching 85% to 90% sensitivity and about 81% specificity in cross-validation and 80%/75% in testing. During validation, the model predicted progression to ophthalmopathy a median of about 6.3 months ahead of onset, with roughly 65% sensitivity and 72% to 85% specificity. TCR V-J signatures able to tell the groups apart were searched for in a discovery cohort of 90 to 100 patients, of whom more than 40 had Graves' ophthalmopathy and around 57 had stable Graves' hyperthyroidism. An independent validation cohort of under 20 hyperthyroidism patients and approximately 15 patients who later progressed to ophthalmopathy tested prospective prediction of ophthalmopathy. For training and testing, the 80 to 100 patients in the discovery cohort were randomly divided in a 7:3 ratio. Thyroid tissue and blood T-cell repertoires from more than five Graves' hyperthyroidism patients were also compared in the study. After sampling, hyperthyroidism patients received methimazole starting at 30 mg daily, and ophthalmopathy patients received high-dose intravenous methylprednisolone. Libraries were constructed in a second round of multiplex PCR, after which size selection and purification were carried out. Libraries were sequenced paired-end with 100 bp reads on an Illumina HiSeq2000. SOAPnuke was used to process the raw data, with reads discarded if the reads contained adapters or uncalled bases, had a mean Phred below 15, or lacked an exact constant-primer or identifier match. COPE v1.2.5 was used to merge the high-quality paired reads, and each unique nucleotide sequence was defined as a clonotype. Clonotypes were aligned to IMGT TRBV, TRBD and TRBJ reference segments using MiTCR v1.1. The analysis was restricted to V-J combinations with a frequency above 0.0001, which together covered about 99% of the repertoires. The TCS score was defined as F50 (clonal expansion) divided by E x V (chaos), with BLOSUM62-based TCRdist calculated between CDR3 peptides within each V-J. Welch's t-statistics and random forest reduced around 510 V-J features to 13, which were used in a naive Bayes classifier (R e1071). Sample size was not statistically predetermined, and investigators were not blinded to group allocation. The paper reports TCR Vbeta CDR3 sequencing of over 120 peripheral blood samples: approximately 43 ophthalmopathy, fewer than 80 hyperthyroidism and roughly 17 progressor patients.

Source: peripheral blood mononuclear cells (PBMCs), taken at new diagnosis, from a patient treated with antithyroid drugs. The origin of this receptor is a woman between 25 and 40 years old with Graves disease. Donor details come from another sample of the same person, matched by shared clones. Recombination joined TRBV12-3 or TRBV12-4 with TRBJ2-7; the D gene cannot be resolved reliably. The DNA is as follows: TGTGCCAGCAGGGGCGAGCAGTACTTC. Its translation is CASRGEQYF.